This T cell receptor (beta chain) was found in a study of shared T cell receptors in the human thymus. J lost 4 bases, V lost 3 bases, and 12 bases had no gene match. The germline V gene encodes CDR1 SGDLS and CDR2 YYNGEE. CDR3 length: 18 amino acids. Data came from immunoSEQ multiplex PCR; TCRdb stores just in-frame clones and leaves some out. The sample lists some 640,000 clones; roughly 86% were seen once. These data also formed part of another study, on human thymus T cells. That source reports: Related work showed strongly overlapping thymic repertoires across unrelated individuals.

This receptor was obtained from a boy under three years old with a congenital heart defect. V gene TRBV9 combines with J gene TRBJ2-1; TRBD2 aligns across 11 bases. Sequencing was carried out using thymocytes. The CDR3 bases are TGTGCCAGCAGCGCGCAGCCCATGGGACTAGCGGAGTACAATGAGCAGTTCTTC. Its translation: CASSAQPMGLAEYNEQFF.